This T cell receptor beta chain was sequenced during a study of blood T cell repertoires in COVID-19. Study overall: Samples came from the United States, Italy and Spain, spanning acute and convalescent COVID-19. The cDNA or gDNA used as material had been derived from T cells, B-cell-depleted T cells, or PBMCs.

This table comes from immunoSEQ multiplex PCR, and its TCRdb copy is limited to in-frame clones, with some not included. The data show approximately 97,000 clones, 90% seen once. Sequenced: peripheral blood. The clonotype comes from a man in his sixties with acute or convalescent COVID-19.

The CDR3 sequence is CASSPRSYNEQFF. CDR3 bases: TGTGCCAGCAGCCCCCGCTCCTACAATGAGCAGTTCTTC. The chain is built from TRBV9 and TRBJ2-1; D is uncertain. Germline V gene lookup returns CDR1 SGDLS and CDR2 YYNGEE. V dropped 4 bases and J dropped 0 bases, with 5 bases sitting between them. The length of the CDR3 is 13 residues. The full variable domain, completed using reference TRBV9 and TRBJ2-1, is DSGVTQTPKHLITATGQRVTLRCSPRSGDLSVYWYQQSLDQGLQFLIQYYNGEERAKGNILERFSAQQFPDLHSELNLSSLELGDSALYFCASSPRSYNEQFFGPGTRLTVL.